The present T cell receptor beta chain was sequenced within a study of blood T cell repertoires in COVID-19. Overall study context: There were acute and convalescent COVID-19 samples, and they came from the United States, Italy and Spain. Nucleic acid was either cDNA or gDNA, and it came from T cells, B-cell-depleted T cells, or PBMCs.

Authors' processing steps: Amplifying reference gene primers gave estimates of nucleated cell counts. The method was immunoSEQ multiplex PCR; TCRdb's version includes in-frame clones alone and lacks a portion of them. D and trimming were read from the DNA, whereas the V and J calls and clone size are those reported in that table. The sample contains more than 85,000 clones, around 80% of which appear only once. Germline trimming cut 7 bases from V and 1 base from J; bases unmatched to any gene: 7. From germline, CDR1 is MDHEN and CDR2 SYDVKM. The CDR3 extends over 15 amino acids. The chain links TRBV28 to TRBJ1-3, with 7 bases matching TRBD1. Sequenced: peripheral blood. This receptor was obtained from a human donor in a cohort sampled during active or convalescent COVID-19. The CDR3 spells CASTVIRGSGNTIYF. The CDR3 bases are TGTGCCAGCACCGTAATCAGGGGGTCTGGAAACACCATATATTTT.